This T cell receptor (beta chain) emerged from a study of T-cell memory formation after mild COVID-19. General study results and limits: Contracting CD4+ clones were located mainly in CM and EM, and CD8+ clones in EMRA.

Worth noting for this clonotype: What it recognizes is unknown.

V lost 1 base, J lost 14 bases, and 7 bases stayed unmatched. Germline V gene data show CDR1 as SEHNR and CDR2 as FQNEAQ (reference sequence). The length of the CDR3 is 13 residues. TCRdb passed the 5' RACE reads through MiXCR, listing each CDR3 protein once. This sample has some 310,000 distinct CDR3 sequences, with roughly 20% found just once. This receptor was obtained from a man between 18 and 35 years old who had mild COVID-19 (a few samples of this study predate the infection). Cell type and time point are not known. The chain employs TRBV7-9 and TRBJ2-1, with 8 nucleotides matching TRBD2. Sequenced: PBMCs or a T cell subset sorted from them (not recorded which). The CDR3 coding sequence is TGTGCCAGCAGCTTAGATTCGGCGGGGGGTGAGTTCTTC. Its protein product is CASSLDSAGGEFF.